This T cell receptor (beta chain) was sequenced for a study of post-analysis software for immune sequencing data. Study-wide points: Under the F measure, samples that were prepared in one batch clustered strongly together. Comparison of patients with controls showed about 5 TRBV segments more frequent in patients, TRBV5-6, TRBV5-1 and TRBV20-1 among them.

As regards this clonotype: Its antigen is not identified.

The authors incorporated unique molecular identifiers into the TCR beta cDNA libraries. From around 1 to 10 million T cells, 400,000 to 500,000 cDNA molecules were obtained. TCRdb analysed the PCR reads with MiXCR anew, one entry per CDR3 protein. The top ten clones hold 4.5% to 7.5% of a sample with around 500,000 distinct CDR3 sequences, roughly 34% of them seen once. Germline V CDR1 and CDR2: MGHRA, YSYEKL. The CDR3 runs to 11 residues. V was trimmed by 8 bases and J by 5 bases, leaving 10 bases between them. The sample consisted of blood. The V and J genes are TRBV4-1 and TRBJ2-7, with a weak D call TRBD1 (6 bases). The source of this sequence is a girl between 2 and 17 years old with multiple sclerosis. The CDR3 region is CASGYRDEQYF. The CDR3 DNA reads as TGCGCCAGCGGCTACAGGGACGAGCAGTACTTC.